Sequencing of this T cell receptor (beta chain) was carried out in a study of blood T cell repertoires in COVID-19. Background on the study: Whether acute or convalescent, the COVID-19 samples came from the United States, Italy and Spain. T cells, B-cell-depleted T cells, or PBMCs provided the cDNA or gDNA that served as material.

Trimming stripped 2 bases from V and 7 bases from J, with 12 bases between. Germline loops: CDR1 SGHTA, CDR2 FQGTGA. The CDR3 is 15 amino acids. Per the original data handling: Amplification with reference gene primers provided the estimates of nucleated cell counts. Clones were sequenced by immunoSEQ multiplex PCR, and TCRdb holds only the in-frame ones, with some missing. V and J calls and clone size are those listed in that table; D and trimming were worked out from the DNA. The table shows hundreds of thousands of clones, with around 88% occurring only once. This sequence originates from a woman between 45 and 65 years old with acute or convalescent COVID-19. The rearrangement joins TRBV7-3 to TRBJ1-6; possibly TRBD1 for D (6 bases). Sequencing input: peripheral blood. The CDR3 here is CASSLSGGGNSPLHF. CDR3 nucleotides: TGTGCCAGCAGCTTATCGGGGGGCGGGAATTCACCCCTCCACTTT.